The 20 T cell receptor beta chains in this list originate from one sample, sequenced in a study of pediatric ulcerative colitis. The rectum was sampled with one to two pinch biopsies at colonoscopy. Clones were sequenced by immunoSEQ multiplex PCR, and TCRdb holds only the in-frame ones, with some missing. The sample consists of 16,000 or so clones, roughly four fifths of them appearing once. What was sequenced was gut tissue. These receptors were obtained from a boy between 10 and 17 years old with moderate ulcerative colitis.

The chain is built from TRBV6-6 and TRBJ2-1, with 13 positions matching TRBD2. Germline V gene lookup returns CDR1 MNHNY and CDR2 SVGAGI (reference sequence). V gave up 10 bases and J gave up 7 bases; unmatched junction bases: 10. The CDR3 runs to 15 residues. The CDR3 DNA reads TGTGCCACCACTAGACTAGCGGGGGGTGGAAATGAGCAGTTCTTC. The encoded protein is CATTRLAGGGNEQFF.

This clone was counted a single time. The rearrangement joins TRBV12-2 to TRBJ1-4. TRBV12-2 is deemed a pseudogene. This CDR3 has 15 amino acids. CDR3 in amino acids: CASRWSGGTNEKLFF. CDR3 coding DNA: TGTGCAAGTCGCTGGTCGGGGGGAACTAATGAAAAACTGTTTTTT.

Concerning this clone: The junction shows a germline mismatch at one end, possibly a read error. The CDR3 DNA reads as TGTACCAGCTTCCGTCGGGCGAACACTGAAGCTTTCTTT. Its protein is CTSFRRANTEAFF. The chain joins TRBV6-5 to TRBJ1-1; D gene unclear. Germline assignment: CDR1 MNHEY and CDR2 SVGAGI. The CDR3 is made up of 13 amino acids.

The table lists this clone with a few counts. The genes are TRBV18 and TRBJ1-5; 10 bases agree with TRBD1. Germline-derived CDR1 and CDR2 are KGHSH and LQKENI. Trimming took 5 bases from V and 6 from J; bases not matched to a gene: 4. The CDR3 is 14 amino acids. The CDR3 DNA reads TGTGCCAGCTCAACCGGGACAGGGGTTCAGCCCCAGCATTTT. As protein: CASSTGTGVQPQHF.

This chain links TRBV6-6 with TRBJ2-2, with TRBD1 identical over 9 bases. V lost 6 bases to trimming and J lost 4 bases; unmatched junction nucleotides: 9. The CDR3 contains 16 residues. Germline assignment: CDR1 MNHNY and CDR2 SVGAGI (reference sequence). The CDR3 region is CASRPGTGSGTGELFF. In DNA, the CDR3 is TGTGCCAGCAGACCCGGGACAGGGTCTGGCACCGGGGAGCTGTTTTTT.

CDR3 in DNA: TGTGCCAGCGGACTAGCGGAAGATACGCAGTATTTT. It is translated as CASGLAEDTQYF. V usage is TRBV27 and J usage is TRBJ2-3; 10 nucleotides align to TRBD2. This CDR3 region has 12 residues. Per the germline V gene, CDR1 is MNHEY and CDR2 is SMNVEV (reference sequence). J was trimmed by 5 bases and V by 8 bases; bases with no gene match: 1.

The CDR3 nucleotides are TGTGCCAGCAGCTTACGGGAATCCCCCGGGGGCGAGCAGTACTTC. Its protein is CASSLRESPGGEQYF. The J gene is TRBJ2-7, the V gene TRBV7-9, with TRBD2 as a possible D gene (6 bases). Germline assignment: CDR1 SEHNR and CDR2 FQNEAQ (reference sequence). V lost 2 bases, J lost 6 bases, and 17 bases lay in between. The CDR3 consists of 15 residues.

The chain links TRBV7-9 to TRBJ1-1; D unclear. The CDR3 has 14 amino acids. Germline CDR1 is SEHNR and CDR2 is FQNEAQ (reference sequence). The V end was cut by 2 bases, the J end by 1 base, with 8 bases between. The CDR3 region is CASSLKVANTEAFF. CDR3 sequence (DNA): TGTGCCAGCAGCTTAAAGGTGGCGAACACTGAAGCTTTCTTT.

V gene TRBV6-6 combines with J gene TRBJ1-4; 7 bases agree with TRBD1. Germline V CDR1 and CDR2: MNHNY, SVGAGI (reference sequence). The V and J ends lost 6 bases and 3 bases, in that order; junction bases with no gene match: 10. CDR3 size: 16 residues. CDR3 sequence reads: CASRGTGRGPNEKLFF. The CDR3 bases are TGTGCCAGCAGGGGTACAGGGAGGGGGCCTAATGAAAAACTGTTTTTT.

The rearrangement uses TRBV19 and TRBJ1-2, with 7 bases aligning to TRBD1. J lost 6 bases, V lost 4 bases, and 8 bases had no gene match. Germline V gene data show CDR1 as LNHDA and CDR2 as SQIVND (reference sequence). This CDR3 has 14 amino acids. The CDR3 nucleotides read TGTGCCAGTAGTACAGACAGGGTCTCGAATGGCTACACCTTC. The encoded protein is CASSTDRVSNGYTF.

The chain has TRBV7-9 and TRBJ1-2, with D unclear. From germline, CDR1 is SEHNR and CDR2 FQNEAQ (reference sequence). The CDR3 covers 15 residues. Trimming removed 0 bases at V and 0 bases at J, with 8 bases between. As DNA, the CDR3 is TGTGCCAGCAGCTTAGCGGTAGAAGCTAACTATGGCTACACCTTC. Amino acid sequence: CASSLAVEANYGYTF.

The J gene is TRBJ1-2, the V gene TRBV7-3; 7 bases are a match to TRBD1. The CDR3 consists of 13 residues. Germline values: CDR1 SGHTA, CDR2 FQGTGA. J lost 4 bases, V lost 3 bases, and 2 bases had no gene match. CDR3 loop: CASSFTGVYGYTF. In DNA form, the CDR3 reads TGTGCCAGCAGCTTTACAGGGGTCTATGGCTACACCTTC.

This clone was observed once. This rearrangement joins TRBV5-4 to TRBJ2-7, with 13 positions matching TRBD2. The germline V gene encodes CDR1 SGHNT and CDR2 YYREEE (reference sequence). The J segment lost 0 bases and the V segment lost 4 bases, leaving 13 bases of the junction unmatched. This CDR3 is built from 19 residues. The CDR3 is CASSRTLAGGPTNSYEQYF. CDR3 sequence (DNA): TGTGCCAGCAGCCGAACACTAGCGGGAGGGCCTACTAACTCCTACGAGCAGTACTTC.

The chain carries TRBV7-3 and TRBJ1-1; D is unresolved. Germline V lookup: CDR1 SGHTA, CDR2 FQGTGA. The CDR3 has 14 residues. The ends were cut back, 1 base at V and 6 bases at J, with 12 bases in the middle. CDR3 nucleotides: TGTGCCAGCAGCTTAAGCGCCCTAGGAGCTGAAGCTTTCTTT. Its protein is CASSLSALGAEAFF.

This clone was recorded once. This chain connects TRBV7-8 to TRBJ1-1, with D perhaps TRBD1 (5 bases). Germline CDR1 and CDR2: SGHVS and FQNEAQ. The CDR3 runs to 16 residues. Trimming stripped 1 base from V and 1 base from J, with 13 bases between. This chain's CDR3 is CASSLGLGGWNTEAFF. CDR3 nucleotides: TGTGCCAGCAGCTTAGGGTTGGGGGGTTGGAACACTGAAGCTTTCTTT.

V gene TRBV25-1 combines with J gene TRBJ2-1; TRBD1 matches 7 bases. The CDR3 is made up of 13 amino acids. V shed 8 bases and J 4 bases; nucleotides not matched to a gene: 5. CDR1 is MGHDK and CDR2 is SYGVNS in the germline V gene. The CDR3 sequence: CASVGQRYNEQFF. As DNA, the CDR3 is TGTGCCAGCGTGGGACAGCGTTACAATGAGCAGTTCTTC.

This chain connects TRBV5-4 to TRBJ1-3; 7 bases line up with TRBD1. CDR3 length equals 16 residues. The germline gives CDR1 SGHNT, CDR2 YYREEE (reference sequence). V shed 2 bases and J 0 bases; nucleotides not matched to a gene: 5. Here the CDR3 DNA reads TGTGCCAGCAGCTTAGCAGGGGGGTTCTCTGGAAACACCATATATTTT. Encoded protein: CASSLAGGFSGNTIYF.

V gene TRBV6-5 combines with J gene TRBJ2-5, with D tentatively TRBD1 or TRBD2 (6 bases each). This CDR3 comprises 15 residues. Germline lookup yields CDR1 MNHEY and CDR2 SVGAGI. V lost 8 bases and J lost 4, with 20 bases in between. The CDR3 DNA reads as TGTGCCAGCTCAGAAGGGGGGCAGGTCGGAGAGACCCAGTACTTC. Translated: CASSEGGQVGETQYF.

This clone has only one observation. This chain uses TRBV6-5 with TRBJ2-7; D is perhaps TRBD1 (6 bases). CDR3 size: 16 residues. Per the germline V gene, CDR1 is MNHEY and CDR2 is SVGAGI. Trimming cost V 2 bases and J 1 base, with 15 bases left between them. The CDR3 DNA is TGTGCCAGCAGTTACGATTCAACAGGGTTTTCCTACGAGCAGTACTTC. Translated, it gives CASSYDSTGFSYEQYF.

The genes are TRBV5-1 and TRBJ2-2; D is unresolved. The CDR3 consists of 12 residues. Germline CDR1 and CDR2: SGHRS and YFSETQ. V dropped 1 base and J dropped 4 bases, with 2 bases sitting between them. The CDR3 coding sequence is TGCGCCAGCAGCTTGAGCACCGGGGAGCTGTTTTTT. Translation: CASSLSTGELFF.